Below are 30 T cell receptor beta chains sequenced from a single sample in a study of shared clonotypes between healthy human individuals. Profiled with immunoSEQ multiplex PCR; TCRdb holds only in-frame clones, not every one. The repertoire holds roughly 520,000 clones, with 90% to 97% as singletons. The source material was naive CD4+ T cells sorted from blood. Subset given: CD45RA+ positively selected. The receptor set was obtained from a woman aged 25 to 39 in good health.

The gene calls are TRBV27 and TRBJ1-1; a possible D gene is TRBD1 (6 bases). CDR1 is MNHEY and CDR2 is SMNVEV in the germline V gene (reference sequence). This CDR3 is 14 amino acids long. The V end was cut by 3 bases, the J end by 7 bases, with 15 bases between. CDR3 residues: CASSFRQAWGEAFF. Written as DNA, the CDR3 is TGTGCCAGCAGTTTCAGACAGGCGTGGGGTGAAGCTTTCTTT.

The chain employs TRBV5-1 and TRBJ2-5; 7 bases are a match to TRBD1. Germline V gene sequence: CDR1 SGHRS, CDR2 YFSETQ. V shed 3 bases, J shed 1 base, and the junction held 3 bases outside the gene matches. The length of the CDR3 is 14 residues. The CDR3 here is CASSYGQVQETQYF. CDR3 nucleotide sequence: TGCGCCAGCAGCTACGGACAGGTCCAAGAGACCCAGTACTTC.

The rearrangement uses TRBV4-1 and TRBJ2-7; 8 bases fit TRBD2. CDR3 length: 16 amino acids. Germline values: CDR1 MGHRA, CDR2 YSYEKL. Unmatched junction bases numbered 5, after V lost 1 base and J lost 0 bases. The CDR3 DNA sequence: TGCGCCAGCAGCCAAGCCCTAGCGGGTTTCTCCTACGAGCAGTACTTC. This sequence encodes CASSQALAGFSYEQYF.

This rearrangement joins TRBV7-4 to TRBJ1-1; unclear D gene. The CDR3 totals 15 residues. Trimming took 0 bases from V and 3 from J, leaving 11 bases between them. CDR1 SGHVT and CDR2 SQSDAQ come from the germline V gene. The CDR3: CASSLAQAGDTEAFF. In nucleotides, the CDR3 is TGTGCCAGCAGCTTAGCGCAGGCCGGGGACACTGAAGCTTTCTTT.

The chain combines TRBV19 with TRBJ2-3; possible D gene TRBD1, 5 bases. V was trimmed by 3 bases and J by 5 bases, leaving 12 bases between them. Germline V CDR1 and CDR2: LNHDA, SQIVND (reference sequence). This CDR3 region has 14 residues. CDR3: CASSISGLGDTQYF. The CDR3 DNA reads TGTGCCAGTAGTATTTCAGGGTTGGGAGATACGCAGTATTTT.

The chain is built from TRBV10-3 and TRBJ1-5; D not certain. The CDR3 is 15 amino acids. From germline, CDR1 is ENHRY and CDR2 SYGVKD. Trimming stripped 3 bases from V and 0 bases from J, with 9 bases between. This CDR3 reads CAISESEASNQPQHF. The CDR3 coding sequence is TGTGCCATCAGTGAATCAGAAGCTAGCAATCAGCCCCAGCATTTT.

V usage is TRBV29-1 and J usage is TRBJ1-1; D is unclear. This CDR3 is 10 amino acids long. The V gene's germline CDR1 is SQVTM and CDR2 ANQGSEA. V lost 4 bases, J lost 5 bases, and 5 bases lay in between. The CDR3 loop reads CSVVETEAFF. CDR3 DNA: TGCAGCGTTGTCGAAACTGAAGCTTTCTTT.

The chain is built from TRBV27 and TRBJ1-6, with a tentative D call TRBD1 (5 bases). This CDR3 region has 14 residues. Trimming cost V 5 bases and J 8 bases, with 13 bases left between them. The germline CDR1 and CDR2 sequences are MNHEY and SMNVEV (reference sequence). The chain's CDR3 is CASSPTVRYSPLHF. As DNA, the CDR3 is TGTGCCAGCAGTCCGACAGTACGTTATTCACCCCTCCACTTT.

The chain uses TRBV6-1 and TRBJ1-1; D is ambiguous. V lost 3 bases, J lost 0 bases, and 8 bases lay in between. Looked up from germline, CDR1 is MNHNS and CDR2 is SASEGT. This CDR3 is 14 amino acids long. The CDR3 loop reads CASSDPAMNTEAFF. In nucleotides, the CDR3 is TGTGCCAGCAGTGACCCCGCGATGAACACTGAAGCTTTCTTT.

This chain joins TRBV4-1 and TRBJ1-2; D call uncertain. V lost 0 bases, J lost 8 bases, and 10 bases lay in between. CDR3 size: 13 residues. CDR1 is MGHRA and CDR2 is YSYEKL in the germline V gene. CDR3 nucleotide sequence: TGCGCCAGCAGCCAAGATCGGGTAAAAGGCTACACCTTC. Translated, it gives CASSQDRVKGYTF.

V and J are TRBV27 and TRBJ1-4; no firm D call. V gave up 7 bases and J gave up 7 bases, with 19 bases separating them. The V gene's germline CDR1 is MNHEY and CDR2 SMNVEV (reference sequence). The CDR3 has 15 amino acids. The CDR3 DNA reads as TGTGCCAGCACCCCAAGCGGAGGTAGGAGTGAAAAACTGTTTTTT. Translating it yields CASTPSGGRSEKLFF.

The J gene is TRBJ1-4, the V gene TRBV19; TRBD1 might be the D (5 bases). The ends were cut back, 4 bases at V and 7 bases at J, with 7 bases in the middle. In germline, CDR1 is LNHDA, CDR2 SQIVND (reference sequence). This CDR3 is built from 12 residues. CDR3 DNA sequence: TGTGCCAGTAGTAGGGGGGGTGAAAAACTGTTTTTT. Translating gives CASSRGGEKLFF.

The chain combines TRBV23-1 with TRBJ2-5, with D maybe TRBD1 (6 bases). TRBV23-1 counts as an open reading frame of uncertain function. The V gene lost 0 bases and the J gene lost 2 bases, with 10 bases spanning the gap. This CDR3 has 15 residues. The DNA for the CDR3 is TGCGCCAGCAGTCAATCTAGGACAGTACAAGAGACCCAGTACTTC. This translates into CASSQSRTVQETQYF.

The chain combines TRBV28 with TRBJ2-1; D is ambiguous. V lost 5 bases and J 15 bases, leaving 17 bases between the germline ends. Germline lookup yields CDR1 MDHEN and CDR2 SYDVKM. This CDR3 region has 12 residues. The CDR3 loop reads CASSLDTRYPFF. The CDR3 region has the DNA TGTGCCAGCAGTCTTGACACCCGCTACCCGTTCTTC.

This chain connects TRBV6-5 to TRBJ1-2; 9 bases align to TRBD1. CDR3 length: 13 residues. With V trimmed by 7 bases and J by 7 bases, 7 bases remained unmatched. Germline V gives CDR1 MNHEY, CDR2 SVGAGI. CDR3 region: CASTQQGARGYTF. In DNA form, the CDR3 reads TGTGCCAGCACCCAACAGGGGGCCCGTGGCTACACCTTC.

The V gene is TRBV4-1, the J gene TRBJ2-1, with 7 positions matching TRBD2. V lost 4 bases to trimming and J lost 6 bases; unmatched junction nucleotides: 9. Per the germline V gene, CDR1 is MGHRA and CDR2 is YSYEKL. The CDR3 runs 15 residues. Here the CDR3 reads CASSLLGLILNEQFF. The CDR3, as DNA: TGCGCCAGCAGCCTCTTGGGACTAATTCTCAATGAGCAGTTCTTC.

The V gene is TRBV19, the J gene TRBJ2-2, with D perhaps given as TRBD1 or TRBD2 (5 bases each). The length of the CDR3 is 14 residues. Between the trimmed V and J ends, which lost 6 bases and 7 bases, there was a span of 15 bases. Germline V gene data show CDR1 as LNHDA and CDR2 as SQIVND (reference sequence). The CDR3: CASRSGTVDGELFF. For the CDR3, the DNA is TGTGCCAGTAGGTCCGGGACGGTGGACGGGGAGCTGTTTTTT.

CDR3 coding DNA: TGCAGCATTAAACTCAGGGGCACAGATACGCAGTATTTT. Translated: CSIKLRGTDTQYF. V usage is TRBV29-1 and J usage is TRBJ2-3; maybe TRBD1 (5 bases). Germline CDR1 and CDR2: SQVTM and ANQGSEA. Trimming removed 8 bases at V and 1 base at J, with 13 bases between. The CDR3 is 13 amino acids.

The chain uses TRBV5-8 and TRBJ1-3; D unresolved. Germline-derived CDR1 and CDR2 are SGHTS and YDEGEE. Trimming took off 0 bases at V and 0 bases at J, with 10 bases between the two ends. The CDR3 is 16 residues long. The CDR3 loop reads CASSLAAFYSGNTIYF. CDR3 coding DNA: TGTGCCAGCAGCTTGGCTGCATTTTACTCTGGAAACACCATATATTTT.

V and J are TRBV28 and TRBJ2-1, with TRBD2 identical over 9 bases. Germline-derived CDR1 and CDR2 are MDHEN and SYDVKM. J was trimmed by 8 bases and V by 6 bases; bases with no gene match: 20. This CDR3 is built from 18 residues. CDR3 region: CASSPPWGSGRKGDEQFF. The CDR3 DNA reads as TGTGCCAGCAGCCCTCCGTGGGGTAGCGGGAGAAAGGGAGATGAGCAGTTCTTC.

The chain recombines TRBV14 with TRBJ2-7, with 7 bases lining up with TRBD1. Trimming took 8 bases from V and 7 from J; bases not matched to a gene: 14. Germline V CDR1 and CDR2: SGHDN, FVKESK. The CDR3 covers 14 residues. The CDR3 spells CASQISGGRREQYF. DNA of the CDR3: TGTGCCAGCCAGATCTCAGGGGGACGTAGGGAGCAGTACTTC.

The V call is TRBV28, the J call TRBJ1-3; D unclear. This CDR3 is built from 14 residues. Trimming removed 2 bases from V and 0 bases from J, with 5 bases in between. The germline V gene encodes CDR1 MDHEN and CDR2 SYDVKM. CDR3 in amino acids: CASSLGYSGNTIYF. The CDR3 region has the DNA TGTGCCAGCAGTTTAGGATACTCTGGAAACACCATATATTTT. Together with reference TRBV28 and TRBJ1-3, the CDR3 gives the full variable domain: DVKVTQSSRYLVKRTGEKVFLECVQDMDHENMFWYRQDPGLGLRLIYFSYDVKMKEKGDIPEGYSVSREKKERFSLILESASTNQTSMYLCASSLGYSGNTIYFGEGSWLTVV.

This sequence joins TRBV2 and TRBJ2-1; tentative D call: TRBD2 (5 bases). V gave up 6 bases and J gave up 8 bases, with 17 bases separating them. In germline, CDR1 is SNHLY, CDR2 FYNNEI. This CDR3 is built from 14 residues. CDR3 protein: CASSITSGKDEQFF. CDR3 nucleotides: TGTGCCAGCAGCATCACTAGTGGTAAGGATGAGCAGTTCTTC.

The rearrangement uses TRBV5-1 and TRBJ1-2; TRBD1 agrees at 8 bases. V was clipped by 1 base and J by 8 bases; unmatched bases: 1. Per germline, CDR1 SGHRS and CDR2 YFSETQ. CDR3 length: 12 amino acids. CDR3 in DNA: TGCGCCAGCAGCTTGCAGGGGGCGGGCTACACCTTC. Translation gives CASSLQGAGYTF.

The chain couples TRBV19 to TRBJ1-5; D is undetermined. Trimming shortened V by 6 bases and J by 0 bases, and 12 bases separated the two germline ends. Germline lookup yields CDR1 LNHDA and CDR2 SQIVND (reference sequence). The CDR3 is 15 amino acids. The CDR3 region is CASSLDWNSNQPQHF. The CDR3 nucleotides read TGTGCCAGTAGCCTGGACTGGAATAGCAATCAGCCCCAGCATTTT.

The V gene is TRBV28, the J gene TRBJ1-5; no clear D gene. Trimming left V 2 bases short and J 5 bases short, with 10 bases between. Germline CDR1 is MDHEN and CDR2 is SYDVKM. This CDR3 comprises 14 residues. CDR3 loop: CASSLPYKHQPQHF. The CDR3 bases are TGTGCCAGCAGTTTACCCTATAAACATCAGCCCCAGCATTTT. Looking up the rest from reference TRBV28 and TRBJ1-5 gives the full variable domain: DVKVTQSSRYLVKRTGEKVFLECVQDMDHENMFWYRQDPGLGLRLIYFSYDVKMKEKGDIPEGYSVSREKKERFSLILESASTNQTSMYLCASSLPYKHQPQHFGDGTRLSIL.

The CDR3 DNA reads TGTGCCAGCAGTGAAAATCGGGCCTCCTTCTTCTCTGGGGCCAACGTCCTGACTTTC. Its translation: CASSENRASFFSGANVLTF. The chain is built from TRBV6-1 and TRBJ2-6; no definite D call. This CDR3 has 19 amino acids. CDR1 and CDR2 (germline): MNHNS, SASEGT. V was clipped by 2 bases and J by 0 bases, with 17 bases between them.

The CDR3 bases are TGTGCCAGTAGCCCCTCCGCGGAGACCCAGTACTTC. This sequence encodes CASSPSAETQYF. V gene TRBV19 combines with J gene TRBJ2-5; D is unresolved. The germline CDR1 and CDR2 sequences are LNHDA and SQIVND (reference sequence). The CDR3 runs 12 residues. The V gene lost 6 bases and the J gene lost 5 bases, with 10 bases spanning the gap.

V gene TRBV30 combines with J gene TRBJ2-1; 8 nucleotides agree with TRBD2. The germline V gene encodes CDR1 GTSNPN and CDR2 SVGIG (reference sequence). This CDR3 has 14 amino acids. The V gene end was trimmed by 8 bases and the J gene end by 10 bases; junction bases not matched to a gene: 16. This CDR3 reads CAREPPSGYREQFF. In nucleotides, the CDR3 is TGTGCCCGGGAGCCGCCTAGCGGGTACCGAGAGCAGTTCTTC.

CDR3 in amino acids: CASSLMEQKLFF. The CDR3 DNA follows: TGTGCCAGCAGTTTGATGGAACAAAAACTGTTTTTT. V is TRBV28 and J is TRBJ1-4, with no clear D. Germline values: CDR1 MDHEN, CDR2 SYDVKM. Trimming took off 3 bases at V and 9 bases at J, with 8 bases between the two ends. The CDR3 sequence is 12 residues long.